These 8 T cell receptor beta chains came from one sample sequenced in a study of T cells and Merkel cell carcinoma outcomes (dated by TCRdb to between 2020 and 2021). The library relied on the immunoSEQ multiplex PCR assay. Imported from immuneACCESS, the table was reduced by TCRdb to in-frame sequences with V and J called. These copies leave out some clones; in studies compared against another copy, an unresolved V gene accounts for under half, and the cause of the remainder is not known. The sample data list about 19,000 clones, and approximately 80% of these were observed just once. 3% to 3.5% of the sample is taken by the ten largest. Sequencing was done on a sample of tumor tissue from Merkel cell carcinoma. The receptors shown here come from a human donor with Merkel cell carcinoma.

The gene calls are TRBV9 and TRBJ1-1; the D is unclear. The length of the CDR3 is 13 residues. The germline V gene encodes CDR1 SGDLS and CDR2 YYNGEE. Trimming shortened V by 2 bases and J by 3 bases, and 8 bases separated the two germline ends. The CDR3: CASSVSGDTEAFF. The CDR3, as DNA: TGTGCCAGCAGCGTGTCGGGAGACACTGAAGCTTTCTTT.

The V call is TRBV18, the J call TRBJ1-5, with a tentative D call TRBD1 (5 bases). Germline CDR1 and CDR2: KGHSH and LQKENI. This CDR3 is built from 15 residues. V was trimmed by 1 base and J by 1 base, leaving 8 bases between them. This CDR3 reads CASSPRGVSNQPQHF. The CDR3 DNA reads TGTGCCAGCTCACCACGGGGGGTAAGCAATCAGCCCCAGCATTTT.

This clone has a single count. The chain carries TRBV27 and TRBJ1-4; D call uncertain. V was clipped by 7 bases and J by 0 bases, with 12 bases between them. In germline, CDR1 is MNHEY, CDR2 SMNVEV (reference sequence). The CDR3 contains 15 residues. In nucleotides, the CDR3 is TGTGCCAGCAAGAACAGACCTGCAACTAATGAAAAACTGTTTTTT. Translated: CASKNRPATNEKLFF.

The rearrangement uses TRBV4-1 and TRBJ1-2; D possibly corresponds to TRBD1 (5 bases). The CDR3 loop spans 16 amino acids. V lost 3 bases and J 8 bases, leaving 22 bases between the germline ends. Germline V gene data show CDR1 as MGHRA and CDR2 as YSYEKL. CDR3 DNA sequence: TGCGCCAGCAGCCATAAGAGGGGCAAGTCGATGAGGGGCTACACCTTC. It is translated as CASSHKRGKSMRGYTF.

The gene calls are TRBV6-1 and TRBJ2-7; TRBD2 agrees at 8 bases. The germline V gene encodes CDR1 MNHNS and CDR2 SASEGT. V lost 8 bases, J lost 2 bases, and 11 bases stayed unmatched. The CDR3 spans 15 residues. The CDR3 protein is CASEFKVSGTYEQYF. CDR3 coding DNA: TGTGCCAGCGAATTCAAAGTTAGCGGGACCTACGAGCAGTACTTC.

V usage is TRBV29-1 and J usage is TRBJ1-3; D not resolved. Germline V lookup: CDR1 SQVTM, CDR2 ANQGSEA. With 4 bases removed from V and 0 bases from J, the gap between germline ends came to 7 bases. This CDR3 is 13 amino acids long. This CDR3 reads CSVGVGSGNTIYF. The CDR3 region has the DNA TGCAGCGTTGGTGTAGGCTCTGGAAACACCATATATTTT.

The V call is TRBV2, the J call TRBJ1-5; 7 bases line up with TRBD1. This CDR3 is built from 14 residues. Trimming took 3 bases from V and 6 from J; bases not matched to a gene: 5. Germline V CDR1 and CDR2: SNHLY, FYNNEI. The CDR3 DNA reads as TGTGCCAGCAGTGATCAGGGGGTAGGTCAGCCCCAGCATTTT. The encoded protein is CASSDQGVGQPQHF. Full variable domain (rest looked up from reference TRBV2 and TRBJ1-5): EPEVTQTPSHQVTQMGQEVILRCVPISNHLYFYWYRQILGQKVEFLVSFYNNEISEKSEIFDDQFSVERPDGSNFTLKIRSTKLEDSAMYFCASSDQGVGQPQHFGDGTRLSIL.

This clone is medium-sized by share. The CDR3 DNA is TGTGCCAGCAGTCCCCGGGGGGGTAGCGCAGCCTACGAGCAGTACTTC. Translation gives CASSPRGGSAAYEQYF. This sequence joins TRBV28 and TRBJ2-7; 8 bases agree with TRBD2. This CDR3 is 16 amino acids long. Trimming cost V 5 bases and J 2 bases; bases outside gene matches: 11. CDR1 is MDHEN, CDR2 SYDVKM, per germline.